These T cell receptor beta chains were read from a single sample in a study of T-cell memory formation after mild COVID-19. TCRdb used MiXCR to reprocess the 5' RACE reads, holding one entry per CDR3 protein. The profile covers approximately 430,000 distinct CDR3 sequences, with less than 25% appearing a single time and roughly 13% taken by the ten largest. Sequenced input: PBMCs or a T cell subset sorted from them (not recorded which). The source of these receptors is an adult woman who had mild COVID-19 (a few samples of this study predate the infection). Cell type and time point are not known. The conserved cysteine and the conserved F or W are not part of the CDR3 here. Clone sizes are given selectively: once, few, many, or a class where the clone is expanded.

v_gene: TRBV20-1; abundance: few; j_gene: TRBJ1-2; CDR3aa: SARDPSLGQGYGYT
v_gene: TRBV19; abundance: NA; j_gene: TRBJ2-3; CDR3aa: ASSMGRDTQY
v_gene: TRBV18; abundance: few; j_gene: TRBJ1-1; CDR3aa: ASSPLVGRGTEAF
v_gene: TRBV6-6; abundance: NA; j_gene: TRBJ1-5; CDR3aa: ASNTGQGNQPQH
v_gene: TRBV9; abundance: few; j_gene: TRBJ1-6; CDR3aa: ASSPRSGGGRGNSPLH
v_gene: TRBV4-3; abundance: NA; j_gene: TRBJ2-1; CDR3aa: ASSQDPLLDEQF
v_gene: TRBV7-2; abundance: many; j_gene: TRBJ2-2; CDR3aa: ASRTGTGVTGELF
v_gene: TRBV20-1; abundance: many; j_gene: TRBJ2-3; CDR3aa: SAPPSGEADTQY
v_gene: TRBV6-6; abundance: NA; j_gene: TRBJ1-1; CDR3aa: ASSYSPDREDTEAF
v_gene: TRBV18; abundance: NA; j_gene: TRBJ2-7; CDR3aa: ASSDTRVSSYEQY
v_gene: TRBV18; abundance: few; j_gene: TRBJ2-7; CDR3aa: ASSPGRTGYEQY
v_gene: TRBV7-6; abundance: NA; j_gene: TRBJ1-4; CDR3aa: ASSLASPAYEKLF
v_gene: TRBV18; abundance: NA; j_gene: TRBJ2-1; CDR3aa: ASSPITGFPANNEQF
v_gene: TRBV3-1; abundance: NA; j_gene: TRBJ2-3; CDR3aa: ASSQALAGGTDTQY
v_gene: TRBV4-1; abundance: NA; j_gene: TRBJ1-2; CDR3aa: ASSQVPGTDYGYT
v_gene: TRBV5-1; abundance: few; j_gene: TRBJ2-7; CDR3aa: ASSFGTVNYEQY
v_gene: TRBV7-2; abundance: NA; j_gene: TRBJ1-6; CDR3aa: ASSTTGQLNSPLH
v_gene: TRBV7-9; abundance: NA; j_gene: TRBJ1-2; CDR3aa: ASSFPNPGRTNYGYT
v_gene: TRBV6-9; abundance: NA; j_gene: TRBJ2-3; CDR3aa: ASSYVCGLAGLDTQY
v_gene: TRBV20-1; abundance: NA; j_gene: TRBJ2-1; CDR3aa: SAPRDRYNEQF
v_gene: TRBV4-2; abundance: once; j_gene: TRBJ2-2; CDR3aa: ASKQGYTGELF
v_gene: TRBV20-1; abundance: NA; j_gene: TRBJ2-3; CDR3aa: SATPPGGLTDTQY
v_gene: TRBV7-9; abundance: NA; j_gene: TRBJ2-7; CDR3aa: ASVAGLGIYEQY
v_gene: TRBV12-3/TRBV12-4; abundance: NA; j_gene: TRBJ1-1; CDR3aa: ASREAGRGIEAF
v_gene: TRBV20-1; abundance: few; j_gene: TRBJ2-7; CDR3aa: SVEDRGDEQY
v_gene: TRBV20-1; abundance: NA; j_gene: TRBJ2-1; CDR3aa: SARTLRGSYNEQF
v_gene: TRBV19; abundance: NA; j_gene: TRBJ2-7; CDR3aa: ASSISGRRYEQY
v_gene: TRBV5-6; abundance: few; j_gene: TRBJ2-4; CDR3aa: ASSSRGGLKNIQY
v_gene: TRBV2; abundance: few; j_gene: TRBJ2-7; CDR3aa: ASSDSTSGRREQY
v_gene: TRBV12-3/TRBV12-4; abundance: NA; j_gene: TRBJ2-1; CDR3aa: ASSLSAGANNEQF
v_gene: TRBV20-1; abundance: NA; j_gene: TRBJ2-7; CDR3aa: SARAGGSSSYEQY
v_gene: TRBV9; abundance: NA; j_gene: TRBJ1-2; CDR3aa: ASSVDAGGGYGYT
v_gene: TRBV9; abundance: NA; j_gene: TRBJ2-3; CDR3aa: ASSETGASTDTQY
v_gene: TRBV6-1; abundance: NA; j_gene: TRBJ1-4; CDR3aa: ASSKQGASEKLF
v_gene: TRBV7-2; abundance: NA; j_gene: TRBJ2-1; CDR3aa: ASSLAGGGVEQF
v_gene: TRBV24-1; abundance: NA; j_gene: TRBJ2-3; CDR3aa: ATGQGGPDTQY
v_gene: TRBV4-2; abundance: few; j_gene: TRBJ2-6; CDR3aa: ASSQGQGAGSGANVLT
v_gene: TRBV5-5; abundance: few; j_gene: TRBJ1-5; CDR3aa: ASSKDREGDQPQH
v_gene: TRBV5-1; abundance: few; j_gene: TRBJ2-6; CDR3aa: ASSPTTGAGANVLT
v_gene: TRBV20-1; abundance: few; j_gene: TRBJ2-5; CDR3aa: SARDDFQGRQTQY
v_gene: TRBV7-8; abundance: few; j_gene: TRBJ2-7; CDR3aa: ASSRISWNYEQY
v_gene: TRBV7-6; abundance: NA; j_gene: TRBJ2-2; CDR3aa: ASSSLRVSGVNTGELF
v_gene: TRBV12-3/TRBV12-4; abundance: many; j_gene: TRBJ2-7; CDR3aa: ASSFSGSPSYEQY
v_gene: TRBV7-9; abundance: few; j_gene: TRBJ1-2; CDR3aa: ASSLDLQRNYGYT
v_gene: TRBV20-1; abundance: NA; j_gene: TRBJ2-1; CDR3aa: SLYGQGYGHEQF
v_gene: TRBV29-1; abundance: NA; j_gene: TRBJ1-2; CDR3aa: SVGPALTGGVDGYT
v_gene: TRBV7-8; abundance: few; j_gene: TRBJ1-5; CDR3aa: ASSLGTAYSNQPQH
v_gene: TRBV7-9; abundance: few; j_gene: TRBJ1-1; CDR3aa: ASRGWDTEAF
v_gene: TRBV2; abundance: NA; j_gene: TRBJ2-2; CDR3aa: ASSVFLAGGELF
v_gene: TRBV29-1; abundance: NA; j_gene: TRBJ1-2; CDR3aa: SVYRGQVSDYGYT
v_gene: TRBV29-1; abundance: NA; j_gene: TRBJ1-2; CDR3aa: RVGSDGGLYT